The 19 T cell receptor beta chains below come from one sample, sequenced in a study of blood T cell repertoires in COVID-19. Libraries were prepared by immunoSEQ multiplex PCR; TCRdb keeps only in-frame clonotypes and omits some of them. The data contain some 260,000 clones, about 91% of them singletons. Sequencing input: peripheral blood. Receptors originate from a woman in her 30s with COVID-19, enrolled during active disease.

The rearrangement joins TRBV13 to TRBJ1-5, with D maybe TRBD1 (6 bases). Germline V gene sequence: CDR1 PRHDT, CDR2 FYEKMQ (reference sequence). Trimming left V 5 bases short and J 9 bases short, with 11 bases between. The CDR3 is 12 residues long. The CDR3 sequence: CASSHRVGPQHF. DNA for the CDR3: TGTGCCAGCAGCCACAGGGTAGGGCCCCAGCATTTT.

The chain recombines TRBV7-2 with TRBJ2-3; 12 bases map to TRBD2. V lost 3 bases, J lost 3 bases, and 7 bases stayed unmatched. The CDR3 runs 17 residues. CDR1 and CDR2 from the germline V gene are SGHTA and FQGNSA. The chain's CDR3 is CASSFKSTSGGTDTQYF. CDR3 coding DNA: TGTGCCAGCAGCTTCAAATCGACTAGCGGGGGAACAGATACGCAGTATTTT.

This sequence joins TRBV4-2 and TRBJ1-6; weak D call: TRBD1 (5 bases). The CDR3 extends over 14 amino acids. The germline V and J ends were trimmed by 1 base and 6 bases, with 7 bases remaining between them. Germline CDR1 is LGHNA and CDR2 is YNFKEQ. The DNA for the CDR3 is TGTGCCAGCAGCCAAGTACAGGCTAATTCACCCCTCCACTTT. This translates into CASSQVQANSPLHF.

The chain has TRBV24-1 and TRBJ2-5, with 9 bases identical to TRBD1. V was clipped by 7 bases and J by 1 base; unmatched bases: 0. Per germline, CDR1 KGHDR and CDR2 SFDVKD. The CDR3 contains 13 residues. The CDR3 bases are TGTGCCACCAGGGGACAGGGCCAAGAGACCCAGTACTTC. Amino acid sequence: CATRGQGQETQYF.

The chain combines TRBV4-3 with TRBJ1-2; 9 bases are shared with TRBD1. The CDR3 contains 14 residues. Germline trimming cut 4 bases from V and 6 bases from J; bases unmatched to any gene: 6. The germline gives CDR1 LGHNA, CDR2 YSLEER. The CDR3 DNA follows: TGCGCCAGCAGCCGTCTACAGGGGGCGGATGGCTACACCTTC. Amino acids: CASSRLQGADGYTF.

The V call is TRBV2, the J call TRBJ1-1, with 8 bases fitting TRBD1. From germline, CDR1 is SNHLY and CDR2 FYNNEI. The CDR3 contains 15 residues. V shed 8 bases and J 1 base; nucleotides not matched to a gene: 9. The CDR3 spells CASQGATGPNTEAFF. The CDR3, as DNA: TGTGCCAGCCAGGGGGCGACGGGCCCGAACACTGAAGCTTTCTTT. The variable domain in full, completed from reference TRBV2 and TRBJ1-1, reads EPEVTQTPSHQVTQMGQEVILRCVPISNHLYFYWYRQILGQKVEFLVSFYNNEISEKSEIFDDQFSVERPDGSNFTLKIRSTKLEDSAMYFCASQGATGPNTEAFFGQGTRLTVV.

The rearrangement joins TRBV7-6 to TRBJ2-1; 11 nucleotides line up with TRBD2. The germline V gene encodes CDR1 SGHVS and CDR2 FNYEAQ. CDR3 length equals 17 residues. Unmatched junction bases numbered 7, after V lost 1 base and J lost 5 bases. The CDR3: CASSLGTPSGRNNEQFF. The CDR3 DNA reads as TGTGCCAGCAGCTTAGGGACCCCTAGCGGGAGGAACAATGAGCAGTTCTTC.

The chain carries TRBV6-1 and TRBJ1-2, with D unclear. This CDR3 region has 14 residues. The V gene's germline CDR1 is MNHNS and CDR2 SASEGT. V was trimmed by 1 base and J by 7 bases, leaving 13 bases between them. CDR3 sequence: CASSEVGGLVGYTF. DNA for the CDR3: TGTGCCAGCAGTGAAGTGGGAGGTCTTGTTGGCTACACCTTC.

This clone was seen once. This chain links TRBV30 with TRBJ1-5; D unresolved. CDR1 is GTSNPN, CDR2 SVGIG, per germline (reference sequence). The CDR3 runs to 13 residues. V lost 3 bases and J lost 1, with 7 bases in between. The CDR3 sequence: CAWRAGSNQPQHF. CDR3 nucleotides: TGTGCCTGGAGGGCCGGGAGCAATCAGCCCCAGCATTTT.

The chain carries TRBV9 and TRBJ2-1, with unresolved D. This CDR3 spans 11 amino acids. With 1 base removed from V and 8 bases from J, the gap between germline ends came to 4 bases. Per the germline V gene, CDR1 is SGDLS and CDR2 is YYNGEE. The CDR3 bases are TGTGCCAGCAGCGTAAGCGATGAGCAGTTCTTC. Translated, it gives CASSVSDEQFF.

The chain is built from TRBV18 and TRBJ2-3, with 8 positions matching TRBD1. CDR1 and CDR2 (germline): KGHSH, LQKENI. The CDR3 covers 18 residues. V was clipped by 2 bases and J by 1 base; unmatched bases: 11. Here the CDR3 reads CASSPFFPAGQGTDTQYF. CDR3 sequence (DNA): TGTGCCAGCTCACCATTTTTTCCCGCGGGACAGGGCACAGATACGCAGTATTTT.

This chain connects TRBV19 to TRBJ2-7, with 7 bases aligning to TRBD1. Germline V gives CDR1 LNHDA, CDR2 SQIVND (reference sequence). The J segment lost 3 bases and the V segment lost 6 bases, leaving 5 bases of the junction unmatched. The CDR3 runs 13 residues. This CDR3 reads CASSRRQGYEQYF. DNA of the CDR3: TGTGCCAGTAGCCGTCGACAGGGCTACGAGCAGTACTTC.

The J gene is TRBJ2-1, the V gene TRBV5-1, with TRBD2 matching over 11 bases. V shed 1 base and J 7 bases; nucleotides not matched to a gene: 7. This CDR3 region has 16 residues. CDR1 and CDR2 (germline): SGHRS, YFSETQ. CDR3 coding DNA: TGCGCCAGCAGCTTGCCGGGACTAGCGGAGATTAATGAGCAGTTCTTC. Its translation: CASSLPGLAEINEQFF.

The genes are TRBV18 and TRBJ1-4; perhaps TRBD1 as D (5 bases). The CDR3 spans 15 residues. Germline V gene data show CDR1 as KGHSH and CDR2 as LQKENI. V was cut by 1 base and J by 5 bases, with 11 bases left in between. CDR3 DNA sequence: TGTGCCAGCTCACCACTTCAGGGTGCAAATGAAAAACTGTTTTTT. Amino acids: CASSPLQGANEKLFF.

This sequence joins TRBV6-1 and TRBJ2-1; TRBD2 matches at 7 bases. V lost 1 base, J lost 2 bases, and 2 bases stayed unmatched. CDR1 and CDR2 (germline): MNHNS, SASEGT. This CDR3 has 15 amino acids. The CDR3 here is CASSEVGLTYNEQFF. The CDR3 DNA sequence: TGTGCCAGCAGTGAAGTGGGACTAACCTACAATGAGCAGTTCTTC.

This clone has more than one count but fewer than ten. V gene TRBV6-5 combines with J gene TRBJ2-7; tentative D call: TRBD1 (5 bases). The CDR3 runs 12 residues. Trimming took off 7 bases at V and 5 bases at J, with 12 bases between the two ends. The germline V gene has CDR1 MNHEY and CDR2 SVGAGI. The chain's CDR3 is CASTTPGHEQYF. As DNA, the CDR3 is TGTGCCAGCACCACACCAGGGCACGAGCAGTACTTC.

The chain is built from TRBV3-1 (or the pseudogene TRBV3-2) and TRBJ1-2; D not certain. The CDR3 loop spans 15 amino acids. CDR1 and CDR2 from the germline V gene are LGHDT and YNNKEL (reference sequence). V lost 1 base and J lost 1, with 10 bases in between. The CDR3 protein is CASSQASGLNYGYTF. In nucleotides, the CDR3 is TGTGCCAGCAGCCAAGCATCAGGTCTTAACTATGGCTACACCTTC.

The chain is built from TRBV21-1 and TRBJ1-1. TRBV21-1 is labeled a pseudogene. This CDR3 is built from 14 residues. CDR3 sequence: CARRRGCESTEAFF. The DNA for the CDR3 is TGTGCCAGACGTCGGGGGTGTGAGAGCACTGAAGCTTTCTTT.

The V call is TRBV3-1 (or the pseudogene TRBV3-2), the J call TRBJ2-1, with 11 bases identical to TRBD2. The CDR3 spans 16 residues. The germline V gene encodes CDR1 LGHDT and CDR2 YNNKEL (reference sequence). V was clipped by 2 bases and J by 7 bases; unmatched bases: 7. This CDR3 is CASSQSPSGRLNEQFF. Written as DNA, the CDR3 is TGTGCCAGCAGCCAATCTCCTAGCGGGAGGTTGAATGAGCAGTTCTTC.